This T cell receptor beta chain was sequenced in a study of T cells in Graves' hyperthyroidism and ophthalmopathy. Broader study findings: Within blood appeared most thyroid clonotypes that had expanded above 0.001.

The source material, RNA transcripts, was used to amplify TCR beta CDR3 regions. TCR CDR3 regions were first amplified by RT-PCR with HTBI primers. TCRdb redid the calling of the multiplex PCR reads with MiXCR, one entry per CDR3 protein. The sample includes 600,000 to 850,000 distinct CDR3 sequences, 15% to 20% seen only once; the top ten take approximately 15%. The sample holds many counts of this clonotype. Antigen: not known. Germline assignment: CDR1 MNHNS and CDR2 SASEGT. The CDR3 sequence is 14 residues long. Trimming cost V 8 bases and J 1 base; bases outside gene matches: 4. Diagnoses used clinical symptoms, serum thyroxine and TRAb, thyroid ultrasound and orbital computed tomography.

Sequenced: blood. The TCR originated in a woman aged 50 to 65 with Graves' hyperthyroidism that later progressed to Graves' ophthalmopathy. The V and J genes are TRBV6-1 and TRBJ2-7; TRBD1 matches at 11 bases. CDR3 nucleotides: TGTGCCAGCGGTCGGGACAGGGGGTCCTACGAGCAGTACTTC. As protein: CASGRDRGSYEQYF.